Each of the 32 T cell receptor beta chains below was sequenced from the same sample in a study of blood T cell repertoires in COVID-19. Sequencing used immunoSEQ multiplex PCR; TCRdb keeps in-frame clones, though not all of them. This table holds about 36,000 clones, 90% found once. What was sequenced was peripheral blood. These TCRs come from a human donor in a cohort sampled during active COVID-19.

The chain has TRBV19 and TRBJ1-1; D ambiguous. The germline CDR1 and CDR2 sequences are LNHDA and SQIVND (reference sequence). V lost 1 base and J 4 bases, leaving 7 bases between the germline ends. There are 13 residues in the CDR3. As DNA, the CDR3 is TGTGCCAGTAGTATAGGGGCCGGCACTGAAGCTTTCTTT. Its protein product is CASSIGAGTEAFF. The whole variable domain, filled in from reference TRBV19 and TRBJ1-1, reads DGGITQSPKYLFRKEGQNVTLSCEQNLNHDAMYWYRQDPGQGLRLIYYSQIVNDFQKGDIAEGYSVSREKKESFPLTVTSAQKNPTAFYLCASSIGAGTEAFFGQGTRLTVV.

The J gene is TRBJ2-5, the V gene TRBV21-1; the table's D call, TRBD1, was not checked against the DNA. TRBV21-1 is termed a pseudogene. This CDR3 contains 20 residues. The CDR3 DNA is TGTGCCAGCAGCAAAGTCGGCAGGGGGTATATTGATGACTGGCAAGAGACCCAGTACTTC. It codes for CASSKVGRGYIDDWQETQYF.

This clone was counted a single time. The chain links TRBV2 to TRBJ2-5; 10 nucleotides line up with TRBD2. Germline CDR1 reads SNHLY; CDR2 reads FYNNEI. The CDR3 covers 17 residues. Unmatched junction bases numbered 16, after V lost 7 bases and J lost 5 bases. CDR3 protein: CASKLGAGGIVLETQYF. In nucleotides, the CDR3 is TGTGCCAGCAAACTCGGAGCGGGAGGGATAGTATTGGAGACCCAGTACTTC. The variable domain in full, completed from reference TRBV2 and TRBJ2-5, reads EPEVTQTPSHQVTQMGQEVILRCVPISNHLYFYWYRQILGQKVEFLVSFYNNEISEKSEIFDDQFSVERPDGSNFTLKIRSTKLEDSAMYFCASKLGAGGIVLETQYFGPGTRLLVL.

This chain uses TRBV19 with TRBJ1-3; 10 positions match TRBD1. The germline V gene has CDR1 LNHDA and CDR2 SQIVND (reference sequence). The CDR3 loop spans 16 amino acids. Trimming cost V 6 bases and J 2 bases; bases outside gene matches: 7. Here the CDR3 DNA reads TGTGCCAGTAGATACGGACAGGGGGGAACTGGAAACACCATATATTTT. This codes for CASRYGQGGTGNTIYF.

The gene calls are TRBV10-3 and TRBJ2-2, with 9 bases matching TRBD1. Germline CDR1 ENHRY, CDR2 SYGVKD. V trimming: 5 bases; J trimming: 3 bases; junction bases outside the gene matches: 1. This CDR3 contains 14 residues. CDR3 coding DNA: TGTGCCATCAGTCGGACAGGGGACACCGGGGAGCTGTTTTTT. Its translation: CAISRTGDTGELFF.

The count of this clone is one. The chain is built from TRBV9 and TRBJ2-2; 7 bases map to TRBD1. The V segment lost 2 bases and the J segment 4 bases; nucleotides outside the gene matches: 8. The CDR3 runs to 16 residues. Germline CDR1 SGDLS, CDR2 YYNGEE. The CDR3 region is CASSVAPGQTTGELFF. In nucleotides, the CDR3 is TGTGCCAGCAGCGTCGCCCCGGGACAGACCACCGGGGAGCTGTTTTTT. Together with reference TRBV9 and TRBJ2-2, the CDR3 gives the full variable domain: DSGVTQTPKHLITATGQRVTLRCSPRSGDLSVYWYQQSLDQGLQFLIQYYNGEERAKGNILERFSAQQFPDLHSELNLSSLELGDSALYFCASSVAPGQTTGELFFGEGSRLTVL.

The chain uses TRBV27 and TRBJ2-7; possibly TRBD1 for D (6 bases). Deletions cut 3 bases from V and 4 bases from J, with 7 bases between. The CDR3 runs to 12 residues. Looked up from germline, CDR1 is MNHEY and CDR2 is SMNVEV (reference sequence). CDR3: CASSFRGYEQYF. The CDR3 nucleotides read TGTGCCAGCAGTTTTAGGGGGTACGAGCAGTACTTC.

This chain connects TRBV7-2 to TRBJ2-3; 14 bases line up with TRBD2. The CDR3 loop spans 18 amino acids. V lost 3 bases, J lost 4 bases, and 9 bases stayed unmatched. The V gene's germline CDR1 is SGHTA and CDR2 FQGNSA. CDR3 sequence reads: CASSFSLGLAGVPDTQYF. CDR3 in DNA: TGTGCCAGCAGCTTTAGCTTGGGACTAGCGGGAGTACCAGATACGCAGTATTTT.

This chain links TRBV7-8 with TRBJ2-1; 11 bases line up with TRBD2. Germline loops: CDR1 SGHVS, CDR2 FQNEAQ. The CDR3 has 18 residues. Unmatched junction bases numbered 9, after V lost 0 bases and J lost 5 bases. The CDR3 protein is CASSLALGSGRADNEQFF. The CDR3 DNA follows: TGTGCCAGCAGCTTAGCGCTGGGTAGCGGGAGGGCCGACAATGAGCAGTTCTTC.

V gene TRBV9 combines with J gene TRBJ2-3, with 13 bases matching TRBD2. V was clipped by 4 bases and J by 2 bases; unmatched bases: 13. This CDR3 has 19 residues. The germline CDR1 and CDR2 sequences are SGDLS and YYNGEE. This chain's CDR3 is CASSQGTSGARGTTDTQYF. The CDR3, as DNA: TGTGCCAGCAGCCAGGGGACTAGCGGGGCCAGGGGTACCACAGATACGCAGTATTTT. The full variable domain, with the rest looked up from reference TRBV9 and TRBJ2-3, is DSGVTQTPKHLITATGQRVTLRCSPRSGDLSVYWYQQSLDQGLQFLIQYYNGEERAKGNILERFSAQQFPDLHSELNLSSLELGDSALYFCASSQGTSGARGTTDTQYFGPGTRLTVL.

The rearrangement links TRBV14 to TRBJ2-7, with a possible D match to TRBD2 (6 bases). With 2 bases removed from V and 5 bases from J, the gap between germline ends came to 19 bases. This CDR3 has 16 amino acids. The V gene's germline CDR1 is SGHDN and CDR2 FVKESK. The CDR3 spells CASSQPWAGMPNEQYF. The CDR3 nucleotides read TGTGCCAGCAGCCAACCTTGGGCGGGGATGCCGAACGAGCAGTACTTC.

The chain links TRBV19 to TRBJ1-4; tentatively, D is TRBD1 (6 bases). Trimming left V 7 bases short and J 4 bases short, with 10 bases between. This CDR3 comprises 13 residues. Germline CDR1 reads LNHDA; CDR2 reads SQIVND (reference sequence). The CDR3 spells CASTGQLNEKLFF. CDR3 nucleotide sequence: TGTGCCAGTACCGGACAGCTTAATGAAAAACTGTTTTTT.

This clone occurred once. The CDR3 DNA sequence: TGTGCCAGTAGTAGGACCGGGACTAGCGGGAGCCTTCTCCGGGAGCAGTACTTC. Its translation is CASSRTGTSGSLLREQYF. V and J are TRBV19 and TRBJ2-7; TRBD2 matches 14 bases. The CDR3 length is 18 residues. Trimming cost V 4 bases and J 7 bases; bases outside gene matches: 15. Germline CDR1 and CDR2: LNHDA and SQIVND (reference sequence). The full variable domain, with the rest looked up from reference TRBV19 and TRBJ2-7, is DGGITQSPKYLFRKEGQNVTLSCEQNLNHDAMYWYRQDPGQGLRLIYYSQIVNDFQKGDIAEGYSVSREKKESFPLTVTSAQKNPTAFYLCASSRTGTSGSLLREQYFGPGTRLTVT.

This clone was recorded once. The chain employs TRBV18 and TRBJ1-1; a possible D gene is TRBD1 (6 bases). CDR1 and CDR2 (germline): KGHSH, LQKENI. The CDR3 is made up of 14 amino acids. Trimming removed 4 bases at V and 3 bases at J, with 12 bases between. The CDR3 region has the DNA TGTGCCAGCTCACGATGGAAGGGGGACACTGAAGCTTTCTTT. Amino acid sequence: CASSRWKGDTEAFF.

The genes are TRBV5-1 and TRBJ2-1; maybe TRBD2 (6 bases). V dropped 2 bases and J dropped 0 bases, with 6 bases sitting between them. CDR3 size: 14 residues. From germline, CDR1 is SGHRS and CDR2 YFSETQ. CDR3 bases: TGCGCCAGCAGCTTCGGGAGCTCCTACAATGAGCAGTTCTTC. Translation: CASSFGSSYNEQFF.

V is TRBV2 and J is TRBJ2-3; 11 bases map to TRBD2. The junction had 3 bases not matched to a gene; V was cut back by 4 bases and J by 3 bases. Germline V gene sequence: CDR1 SNHLY, CDR2 FYNNEI. The CDR3 contains 15 residues. The CDR3 DNA follows: TGTGCCAGCAGTGTAGCGGGAGGGAGAACAGATACGCAGTATTTT. Protein sequence: CASSVAGGRTDTQYF.

This clone has more than one count but fewer than ten. The chain is built from TRBV11-2 and TRBJ2-2, with D perhaps TRBD1 (5 bases). The germline V and J ends were trimmed by 5 bases and 8 bases, with 18 bases remaining between them. The CDR3 is 15 amino acids. The germline gives CDR1 SGHAT, CDR2 FQNNGV. This chain's CDR3 is CASSLLVSGPGELFF. The CDR3 DNA follows: TGTGCCAGCAGCCTCCTGGTGTCAGGGCCAGGGGAGCTGTTTTTT.

With regard to this clone: The sample carries other DNA sequences with the same CDR3. The chain uses TRBV9 and TRBJ2-7; 13 bases are shared with TRBD2. Germline trimming cut 0 bases from V and 4 bases from J; bases unmatched to any gene: 1. Germline V CDR1 and CDR2: SGDLS, YYNGEE. The length of the CDR3 is 15 residues. The CDR3 loop reads CASSVGTSGSYEQYF. The CDR3 bases are TGTGCCAGCAGCGTAGGGACTAGCGGGAGTTACGAGCAGTACTTC. Full variable domain (rest looked up from reference TRBV9 and TRBJ2-7): DSGVTQTPKHLITATGQRVTLRCSPRSGDLSVYWYQQSLDQGLQFLIQYYNGEERAKGNILERFSAQQFPDLHSELNLSSLELGDSALYFCASSVGTSGSYEQYFGPGTRLTVT.

The V gene is TRBV9, the J gene TRBJ2-5; tentatively, D is TRBD2 (5 bases). Germline lookup yields CDR1 SGDLS and CDR2 YYNGEE. This CDR3 region has 14 residues. Trimming shortened V by 4 bases and J by 5 bases, and 15 bases separated the two germline ends. The chain's CDR3 is CASSPGVPRETQYF. The CDR3 DNA reads TGTGCCAGCAGCCCCGGGGTGCCGAGGGAGACCCAGTACTTC. Full variable domain (remainder filled in from reference TRBV9 and TRBJ2-5): DSGVTQTPKHLITATGQRVTLRCSPRSGDLSVYWYQQSLDQGLQFLIQYYNGEERAKGNILERFSAQQFPDLHSELNLSSLELGDSALYFCASSPGVPRETQYFGPGTRLLVL.

The chain has TRBV10-1 and TRBJ2-1; TRBD2 matches at 9 bases. CDR1 and CDR2 (germline): WNHNN, SYGVQD (reference sequence). The length of the CDR3 is 14 residues. After removal of 2 bases from V and 9 bases from J, the junction contained 5 bases not matched to a gene. As DNA, the CDR3 is TGCGCCAGCAGTGAGAGCCTAGCGGGAACTGAGCAGTTCTTC. It is translated as CASSESLAGTEQFF.

This clone was seen only once. The chain employs TRBV25-1 and TRBJ2-7; TRBD1 agrees at 12 bases. This CDR3 has 16 amino acids. V shed 0 bases and J 6 bases; nucleotides not matched to a gene: 6. Germline lookup yields CDR1 MGHDK and CDR2 SYGVNS. The CDR3 nucleotides are TGTGCCAGCAGTGAATATCCGGGACAGGGGGCTGGCGAGCAGTACTTC. It is translated as CASSEYPGQGAGEQYF.

The DNA of the CDR3 is TGTGCCAGCAGGAGGAGGGTGGGGTACTCACCCCTCCACTTT. Residues: CASRRRVGYSPLHF. V usage is TRBV28 and J usage is TRBJ1-6; D gene ambiguous. Germline CDR1 is MDHEN and CDR2 is SYDVKM. The CDR3 runs 14 residues. V shed 6 bases and J shed 10 bases, with 16 bases lying between them.

The chain carries TRBV15 and TRBJ1-1, with unresolved D. Germline V gene lookup returns CDR1 LNHNV and CDR2 YYDKDF (reference sequence). The CDR3 has 14 amino acids. Trimming took 1 base from V and 1 from J, leaving 7 bases between them. The chain's CDR3 is CATSRAQKNTEAFF. In DNA form, the CDR3 reads TGTGCCACCAGCAGAGCCCAGAAGAACACTGAAGCTTTCTTT.

The chain employs TRBV9 and TRBJ2-7, with 7 bases matching TRBD1. Trimming removed 3 bases from V and 3 bases from J; junction bases left unmatched: 6. This CDR3 has 14 amino acids. CDR1 and CDR2 (germline): SGDLS, YYNGEE. CDR3: CASSARDSGYEQYF. The CDR3 nucleotides are TGTGCCAGCAGCGCCCGGGACAGTGGCTACGAGCAGTACTTC.

This clone was recorded only once. The V gene is TRBV12-3 or TRBV12-4, the J gene TRBJ2-7; D is possibly TRBD1 (5 bases). The CDR3 runs to 13 residues. V was clipped by 3 bases and J by 2 bases, with 8 bases between them. This chain's CDR3 is CASSFQGAYEQYF. The DNA for the CDR3 is TGTGCCAGCAGTTTCCAGGGCGCCTACGAGCAGTACTTC.

The rearrangement joins TRBV5-1 to TRBJ1-1, with D possibly matching TRBD1 (6 bases). V was clipped by 0 bases and J by 3 bases, with 9 bases between them. In germline, CDR1 is SGHRS, CDR2 YFSETQ. The CDR3 contains 14 residues. This CDR3 is CASSLAGGHTEAFF. The CDR3 region has the DNA TGCGCCAGCAGCTTGGCCGGGGGGCACACTGAAGCTTTCTTT.

The chain links TRBV7-2 to TRBJ2-3, with 8 bases lining up with TRBD2. This CDR3 contains 17 residues. Germline V gene lookup returns CDR1 SGHTA and CDR2 FQGNSA. The V segment lost 2 bases and the J segment 3 bases; nucleotides outside the gene matches: 10. The CDR3 DNA sequence: TGTGCCAGCAGCTTACGATCCGGCGGGAGGCATACAGATACGCAGTATTTT. Translating gives CASSLRSGGRHTDTQYF. Combining the CDR3 with reference TRBV7-2 and TRBJ2-3 gives the whole variable domain GAGVSQSPSNKVTEKGKDVELRCDPISGHTALYWYRQSLGQGLEFLIYFQGNSAPDKSGLPSDRFSAERTGGSVSTLTIQRTQQEDSAVYLCASSLRSGGRHTDTQYFGPGTRLTVL.

V is TRBV28 and J is TRBJ2-7, with 8 bases fitting TRBD2. Unmatched junction bases numbered 9, after V lost 8 bases and J lost 6 bases. The CDR3 has 13 residues. Germline CDR1 MDHEN, CDR2 SYDVKM. Here the CDR3 reads CASFSGTSGEQYF. The CDR3 region has the DNA TGTGCCAGCTTCTCCGGGACTAGTGGCGAGCAGTACTTC.

The chain combines TRBV19 with TRBJ2-7, with 14 nucleotides matching TRBD2. Looked up from germline, CDR1 is LNHDA and CDR2 is SQIVND (reference sequence). V shed 6 bases and J 1 base; nucleotides not matched to a gene: 11. The CDR3 runs to 18 residues. This CDR3 is CASRASGLAGVGSYEQYF. Here the CDR3 DNA reads TGTGCCAGTAGGGCCTCGGGACTAGCGGGAGTTGGATCCTACGAGCAGTACTTC.

Only one count was recorded for this clone. The rearrangement joins TRBV9 to TRBJ2-1; no clear D gene. The CDR3 runs to 13 residues. V was clipped by 3 bases and J by 9 bases, with 13 bases between them. CDR1 and CDR2 from the germline V gene are SGDLS and YYNGEE. The CDR3 is CASSALQASEQFF. The DNA of the CDR3 is TGTGCCAGCAGCGCACTGCAGGCGTCTGAGCAGTTCTTC.

The J gene is TRBJ1-6, the V gene TRBV30, with D maybe TRBD1 (6 bases). The V gene lost 4 bases and the J gene lost 7 bases, with 14 bases spanning the gap. Germline V CDR1 and CDR2: GTSNPN, SVGIG (reference sequence). The CDR3 has 14 amino acids. The chain's CDR3 is CAWKVGQGNSPLHF. CDR3 bases: TGTGCCTGGAAGGTGGGGCAGGGGAATTCACCCCTCCACTTT. Full variable domain (rest looked up from reference TRBV30 and TRBJ1-6): SQTIHQWPATLVQPVGSPLSLECTVEGTSNPNLYWYRQAAGRGLQLLFYSVGIGQISSEVPQNLSASRPQDRQFILSSKKLLLSDSGFYLCAWKVGQGNSPLHFGNGTRLTVT.

V is TRBV18 and J is TRBJ1-2; D gene ambiguous. This CDR3 has 13 amino acids. Trimming pared 3 bases from V and 3 bases from J, leaving 8 bases between. Germline values: CDR1 KGHSH, CDR2 LQKENI. CDR3 nucleotide sequence: TGTGCCAGCTCACCCCGGGAGGACTATGGCTACACCTTC. Its translation: CASSPREDYGYTF.